One T cell receptor (beta chain) is described in this entry. V lost 0 bases and J lost 7, with 16 bases in between. CDR3 length: 16 residues. Germline V gene sequence: CDR1 KGHSH, CDR2 LQKENI. The protocol was immunoSEQ multiplex PCR, while the TCRdb copy is restricted to in-frame clones and leaves out a portion. This sample has around 60,000 clones; about 86% occur once, and the top ten carry approximately 2.2%. This record comes from a study of OX40 agonist ivuxolimab in advanced cancers. As for the study in general: At 0.01 to 10 mg/kg, ivuxolimab was administered intravenously to patients every 2 weeks.

The TCR sequence derives from an adult with an advanced solid tumor such as melanoma, head and neck, liver or kidney cancer. The material was CD4+ or CD8+ T cells sorted from blood, obtained in a trial of the OX40 agonist ivuxolimab. The rearrangement joins TRBV18 to TRBJ2-1; TRBD2 might be the D (7 bases). CDR3 amino acids: CASSPPAGATRNEQFF. The CDR3 region has the DNA TGTGCCAGCTCACCACCCGCGGGGGCGACTCGGAATGAGCAGTTCTTC.